The entry below describes one T cell receptor beta chain. As yet, its antigen is unknown. The data stem from a study of T cell responses to AZD1222 COVID-19 vaccine. The study's findings and limits: Clonal diversity may have been underestimated, and the donors were mostly white British, with more females than males. CD4 TCRs linked to vaccination spanned spike, dominating at 160-218 and 743-854.

The CDR3 contains 14 residues. From germline, CDR1 is LNHDA and CDR2 SQIVND (reference sequence). The V end lost 5 bases, the J end lost 3 bases, and 11 bases lay between the germline ends. Clones were sequenced by immunoSEQ multiplex PCR, and TCRdb holds only the in-frame ones, with some missing. The sample lists approximately 130,000 clones; over 85% were seen once. The chain links TRBV19 to TRBJ1-5; possibly TRBD1 for D (6 bases). The specimen was peripheral blood, collected on day 0 of AZD1222 vaccination. The TCR comes from an adult in good health. The DNA for the CDR3 is TGTGCCAGTAGTCCGGGGGGCTACAATCAGCCCCAGCATTTT. This translates into CASSPGGYNQPQHF. The variable domain in full, completed from reference TRBV19 and TRBJ1-5, reads DGGITQSPKYLFRKEGQNVTLSCEQNLNHDAMYWYRQDPGQGLRLIYYSQIVNDFQKGDIAEGYSVSREKKESFPLTVTSAQKNPTAFYLCASSPGGYNQPQHFGDGTRLSIL.